The sequence of this T cell receptor beta chain was determined in a study of T cell repertoires in ileal Crohn's disease. About the study: Postoperative therapy was given to about half: roughly twelve thiopurines, around 17 anti-TNF agents.

On this clone itself: Its specificity is not known.

Time point indicated: neoterminal ileum biopsy at postoperative endoscopy, about 6 months after surgery. The study, taken as a whole, reports: Endoscopic recurrence occurred in every patient whose clonality exceeded 26.8%.

Germline lookup yields CDR1 SGHRS and CDR2 YFSETQ. J lost 5 bases, V lost 4 bases, and 13 bases had no gene match. This CDR3 has 16 amino acids. Profiling relied on immunoSEQ multiplex PCR, and the TCRdb table lists in-frame clones only, not all of them. This table holds around 10,000 clones, more than 80% found once. This clonotype originated in an adult with Crohn's disease. What was sequenced was ileal tissue. The V gene is TRBV5-1, the J gene TRBJ2-5; 8 positions match TRBD2. CDR3: CASSPSGRGESETQYF. The CDR3 DNA sequence: TGCGCCAGCAGCCCGAGCGGGAGAGGGGAGTCGGAGACCCAGTACTTC.